This is a list of T cell receptor beta chains from one sample in a study of CD8+CD57+ T cells in acquired aplastic anemia. TCRdb reprocessed the reads via MiXCR and lists one record per CDR3 protein. The sample has 150,000 to 180,000 distinct CDR3 sequences, about 54% seen once; the top ten hold about an eighth. The source material was sorted CD4+, CD8+, or CD8+CD57+ T cells (not recorded which) from PBMCs. The receptors originated from a human donor with aplastic anemia. Both conserved end residues are part of each CDR3. D genes are given only for firm matches. Part of the rows lack a size; the others show once, few, many or a class for expanded clones.

>.|TRBD1|TRBJ2-7|TRBV12-5
CASGFDRGGEQYF
TGTGCTAGTGGTTTTGACAGGGGCGGCGAGCAGTACTTC
>.|TRBD2|TRBJ2-3|TRBV29-1
CSVEDRGGGTDTQYF
TGCAGCGTTGAGGATCGGGGGGGAGGTACAGATACGCAGTATTTT
>.|.|TRBJ1-2|TRBV25-1
CASSQTDRFLGYGYTF
TGTGCCAGCAGCCAAACCGACAGATTCCTGGGCTATGGCTACACCTTC
>.|.|TRBJ2-7|TRBV7-6
CASSLAPSETYEQYF
TGTGCCAGCAGCTTAGCCCCTTCCGAAACCTACGAGCAGTACTTC
>once|.|TRBJ2-5|TRBV20-1
CSARDRREGVQETQYF
TGCAGTGCTAGAGATCGGCGCGAGGGAGTCCAAGAGACCCAGTACTTC
>few|TRBD2|TRBJ2-1|TRBV6-2/TRBV6-3
CASSSLTGGSYNEQFF
TGTGCCAGCAGTTCCCTGACGGGGGGGTCGTACAATGAGCAGTTCTTC
>many|.|TRBJ2-7|TRBV3-1
CASSPWRTYEQYF
TGTGCCAGCAGTCCGTGGCGCACCTACGAGCAGTACTTC
>.|.|TRBJ1-2|TRBV29-1
CSVEVPRESYTF
TGCAGCGTTGAAGTCCCCAGGGAGAGCTACACCTTC
>.|.|TRBJ1-6|TRBV2
CASSALPNSPLHF
TGTGCCAGCAGTGCGCTTCCGAATTCACCCCTCCACTTT
>.|.|TRBJ2-2|TRBV24-1
CATSDFSDTGELFF
TGTGCCACCAGTGATTTTAGCGACACCGGGGAGCTGTTTTTT
>many|.|TRBJ1-1|TRBV5-6
CASSLPPGRKNTEAFF
TGTGCCAGCAGCTTGCCTCCGGGAAGAAAGAACACTGAAGCTTTCTTT
>.|TRBD2|TRBJ2-1|TRBV19
CASSISSGRGDNEQFF
TGTGCCAGTAGTATTTCTAGCGGGAGGGGAGACAATGAGCAGTTCTTC
>.|TRBD1|TRBJ2-7|TRBV10-3
CAISAGQVSSYEQYF
TGTGCCATCAGTGCCGGACAGGTGAGCTCCTACGAGCAGTACTTC
>.|TRBD1|TRBJ1-5|TRBV29-1
CSVGGQGNQPQHF
TGCAGCGTGGGGGGACAGGGGAATCAGCCCCAGCATTTT
>many|TRBD2|TRBJ2-7|TRBV6-1
CASSEVELALREQYF
TGTGCCAGCAGTGAAGTTGAACTAGCGCTACGGGAGCAGTACTTC
>many|.|TRBJ1-2|TRBV19
CASSPLEQGSANYGYTF
TGTGCCAGTAGTCCCCTGGAGCAGGGATCTGCTAACTATGGCTACACCTTC
>.|TRBD2|TRBJ2-2|TRBV10-2
CASSRTSGGVNTGELFF
TGCGCCAGCAGTCGGACTAGCGGGGGAGTGAACACCGGGGAGCTGTTTTTT
>once|.|TRBJ2-7|TRBV7-6
CASSNSIGGGKYEQYF
TGTGCCAGCAGCAACTCGATAGGAGGGGGTAAATACGAGCAGTACTTC
>many|.|TRBJ2-7|TRBV9
CASSPQQDLYEQYF
TGTGCCAGCAGCCCTCAACAGGACCTCTACGAGCAGTACTTC
>.|.|TRBJ1-1|TRBV7-6
CASSYEGAETEAFF
TGTGCCAGCAGTTACGAAGGGGCGGAAACTGAAGCTTTCTTT
>many|TRBD1|TRBJ2-7|TRBV5-4
CASSPGTGTDEQYF
TGTGCCAGCAGCCCGGGGACAGGGACGGACGAGCAGTACTTC
>.|.|TRBJ2-1|TRBV10-1
CASRGSGPDNEQFF
TGCGCCAGCAGGGGTAGCGGTCCAGACAATGAGCAGTTCTTC
>.|.|TRBJ2-5|TRBV6-1
CASRQDLGETQYF
TGTGCCAGCCGACAGGATCTGGGAGAGACCCAGTACTTC
>many|.|TRBJ1-1|TRBV7-8
CASSLQPDVF
TGTGCCAGCAGCTTACAGCCGGACGTATTT
>many|.|TRBJ2-7|TRBV4-2
CASSSGTSYEQYF
TGTGCCAGCAGCAGCGGAACCTCCTACGAGCAGTACTTC
>few|.|TRBJ1-2|TRBV7-3
CASSAGHGYTF
TGTGCCAGCAGCGCGGGACATGGCTACACCTTC
>many|.|TRBJ1-3|TRBV19
CASSIQGISGNTIYF
TGTGCCAGTAGTATACAGGGGATCTCTGGAAACACCATATATTTT
>many|.|TRBJ1-1|TRBV20-1
CSARGQGEAFF
TGCAGTGCTAGAGGTCAGGGCGAAGCTTTCTTT
>.|.|TRBJ2-7|TRBV20-1
CSQGTSGLYEQYF
TGCAGCCAAGGGACAAGTGGGCTCTACGAGCAGTACTTC
>many|TRBD1|TRBJ2-7|TRBV11-2
CASSTRTGIDYEQYF
TGTGCCAGCAGCACCAGGACAGGGATTGACTACGAGCAGTACTTC
>once|TRBD1|TRBJ2-1|TRBV29-1
CSVEGQGAYNEQFF
TGCAGCGTTGAGGGACAGGGCGCCTACAATGAGCAGTTCTTC
>.|.|TRBJ1-6|TRBV7-1
CASSSPAPGGSPLHF
TGTGCCAGCAGCTCCCCAGCCCCGGGGGGGTCACCCCTCCACTTT
>many|.|TRBJ1-1|TRBV19
CASLTPGTEAFF
TGTGCCAGTTTAACCCCGGGCACTGAAGCTTTCTTT
>.|.|TRBJ2-7|TRBV7-9
CASTGPRGYEQYF
TGTGCCAGCACCGGGCCCAGAGGGTACGAGCAGTACTTC
>many|TRBD1|TRBJ1-5|TRBV20-1
CSASGGEGQPQHF
TGCAGTGCGTCAGGGGGCGAGGGACAGCCCCAGCATTTT
>many|TRBD1|TRBJ2-7|TRBV27
CASSPGTGEYEQYF
TGTGCCAGCAGTCCCGGGACAGGCGAGTACGAGCAGTACTTC
>.|TRBD1|TRBJ2-3|TRBV12-3/TRBV12-4
CASSPGQGTDTQYF
TGTGCCAGCAGTCCCGGACAGGGCACAGATACGCAGTATTTT
>.|.|TRBJ1-2|TRBV10-3
CAISESRGVHGYTF
TGTGCCATCAGTGAGTCGCGGGGGGTGCATGGCTACACCTTC
>many|.|TRBJ2-7|TRBV5-1
CASRIQWGDEQYF
TGCGCCAGCAGGATTCAATGGGGCGACGAGCAGTACTTC
>few|.|TRBJ1-1|TRBV7-9
CASSVTLDGNTEAFF
TGTGCCAGCAGCGTAACCCTGGACGGGAACACTGAAGCTTTCTTT
>.|TRBD2|TRBJ2-1|TRBV2
CASSGSGRSYNEQFF
TGTGCCAGCAGTGGTAGCGGGAGATCGTACAATGAGCAGTTCTTC
>.|.|TRBJ2-6|TRBV7-2
CASSFFGANVLTF
TGTGCCAGCAGCTTTTTCGGGGCCAACGTCCTGACTTTC
>.|.|TRBJ2-7|TRBV7-3
CASSSIPGYEQYF
TGTGCCAGCAGCTCAATCCCAGGGTACGAGCAGTACTTC
>many|TRBD1|TRBJ1-2|TRBV13
CASSLRGQGVIYGYTF
TGTGCCAGCAGCTTAAGGGGACAGGGGGTGATCTATGGCTACACCTTC